This T cell receptor beta chain emerged from a study of blood T cell repertoires in COVID-19 (dated by TCRdb to about 2020). Context from the whole study: Samples from collaborators originated in the United States, Italy and Spain and spanned both the acute and convalescent phases of COVID-19. The material from the prospective study consisted of cDNA or gDNA derived from T cells, B-cell-depleted T cells, or PBMCs. Deeply sampled blood TCRbeta repertoires from subjects exposed to, actively infected with, or recovered from COVID-19 were included in the dataset. The samples were drawn from two sources: the first 160 participants of the ongoing ImmuneRACE study, and 950 to 1,500 subjects contributed by 6 global collaborators. The sample metadata nearly always contained a de-identified subject ID, COVID-19 status, age in years and sex. Where HLA class I and class II types were available, the types were taken from metadata supplied by the sample provider, not from assay-based typing. The repertoires were released in a freely available public database intended as a resource for research on the immune response to SARS-CoV-2.

Overall results and qualifications from the work: How much clinical and demographic metadata was included differed by source and by participant, and the metadata was provided uncurated.

About this clone itself: The antigen this receptor binds is unknown. No clone much larger than this one lies a single base away; base qualities are absent.

Whole blood was collected in K2EDTA tubes by collaborating institutions according to the institutions' own protocols. Collaborator samples were shipped for TCRbeta analysis as frozen whole blood, isolated PBMCs, or DNA extracted from either sample type. The immunoSEQ Assay, a bias-controlled multiplex PCR, was used to amplify TCRbeta CDR3 regions from genomic DNA. In the authors' own workflow: The number of nucleated cells in each sample was estimated by amplification of reference gene primers within the assay. To quantify the absolute abundance of each unique TCRbeta CDR3 rearrangement, sequence reads were collapsed and filtered. For each sample, productive Simpson clonality was calculated by taking the square root of Simpson's diversity index across productive rearrangements. TCRdb took this table from immuneACCESS and kept in-frame rearrangements with V and J called. Such tables lack part of the clones; where checked against another copy, unresolved V genes explain under half of the gap, and the rest is unexplained. The DNA gave D and trimming, while V, J and clone size come from that table. The sample table records around 76,000 clones; 85% to 90% of these occur just once. Roughly 5% of the sample lies in the top ten.

The CDR3 covers 13 residues, taking in both the cysteine and the phenylalanine. The CDR3 DNA has 39 bases and is translated from base 1. Per the germline V gene, SGHRS is the CDR1 and YFSETQ is the CDR2. Trimming leaves V shorter by 1 base and J shorter by 8 bases, with the junction holding 3 bases beyond the gene matches. Sequencing was performed on peripheral blood. The V gene is TRBV5-1 and the J gene is TRBJ1-2; TRBD1 agrees with 9 junctional bases. This receptor was taken from an older man with acute or convalescent COVID-19. The nucleotide sequence reads as follows: TGCGCCAGCAGCTTGAGGGACAGGGAAGGCTACACCTTC. The translation is CASSLRDREGYTF.